This entry is about one T cell receptor (beta chain). Its antigen is not known. The CDR3 is 13 residues long. Between the trimmed V and J ends, which lost 5 bases and 6 bases, there was a span of 12 bases. Germline CDR1 and CDR2: SGHVS and FNYEAQ. This sample was taken from a study of cytomegalovirus exposure and HLA in healthy donors. Study background: Unique TCRs from HLA-typed donors, 75 million to 100 million of them, were held in an early data release.

Study results and caveats: In an earlier analysis, productive rearrangement rates for most beta V segments clustered near 90% or 30%.

The study ran its PCR with 60 Vbeta and 13 Jbeta primers. Using immunoSEQ multiplex PCR, the repertoire was profiled, and TCRdb retains in-frame clones only, with some absent. The data contain 95,000 to 150,000 clones, over 60% of them singletons. The chain uses TRBV7-6 and TRBJ2-3; D unclear. This sequence originates from a man younger than 35 in good health and CMV-seronegative. Material for sequencing was PBMCs. The CDR3 coding sequence is TGTGCCAGCAGCCCCACCAGCAGGGATACGCAGTATTTT. This encodes CASSPTSRDTQYF.